A single sample gave rise to the 25 T cell receptor beta chains below, sequenced in a study of radiation and T cells in renal cell carcinoma. The repertoire was sequenced with immunoSEQ multiplex PCR; TCRdb's copy has only in-frame clones and lacks some. The sample carries about 140,000 clones, less than 90% recorded once. As to time point: baseline pretreatment blood. Documented treatment: 15 Gy SBRT to primary tumor, nephrectomy 4 weeks later. The input for sequencing was blood, taken from a patient whose treatment included radiotherapy and nephrectomy. The source of these receptors is a woman aged 50 to 60 with renal cell carcinoma.

The rearrangement joins TRBV18 to TRBJ1-4; D call uncertain. V was cut by 5 bases and J by 7 bases, with 11 bases left in between. The CDR3 is 13 amino acids. Germline V gene data show CDR1 as KGHSH and CDR2 as LQKENI. The CDR3 here is CASSAVRGEKLFF. The CDR3 bases are TGTGCCAGCTCAGCCGTTCGTGGTGAAAAACTGTTTTTT.

This rearrangement joins TRBV9 to TRBJ2-3, with a possible D match to TRBD2 (5 bases). This CDR3 spans 12 amino acids. Germline CDR1 and CDR2: SGDLS and YYNGEE. V was shortened by 5 bases and J by 10 bases, with 14 bases between the two germline ends. DNA for the CDR3: TGTGCCAGCAGTCGGGTGAGGGATTCGCAGTATTTT. This encodes CASSRVRDSQYF.

The gene calls are TRBV5-1 and TRBJ1-1; no clear D. Germline loops: CDR1 SGHRS, CDR2 YFSETQ. The CDR3 is 14 amino acids. V gave up 1 base and J gave up 5 bases, with 12 bases separating them. The CDR3 spells CASSLRERGTEAFF. CDR3 DNA sequence: TGCGCCAGCAGCTTGCGGGAGCGGGGTACTGAAGCTTTCTTT.

This clone was recorded once. The chain recombines TRBV9 with TRBJ2-7, with 8 bases fitting TRBD1. The germline CDR1 and CDR2 sequences are SGDLS and YYNGEE. The ends lost 4 bases at V and 7 bases at J; junction bases unmatched: 7. This CDR3 is built from 13 residues. CDR3 sequence reads: CASSNGQGGEQYF. For the CDR3, the DNA is TGTGCCAGCAGCAATGGACAGGGTGGTGAGCAGTACTTC.

This CDR3 is CASSLTGGWDTQYF. CDR3 bases: TGTGCCAGCAGTTTGACAGGGGGCTGGGATACGCAGTATTTT. This sequence joins TRBV28 and TRBJ2-3; 10 bases are a match to TRBD1. CDR3 length: 14 residues. Trimming at V came to 3 bases and at J to 6 bases, leaving 3 bases not matched to a gene. Germline loops: CDR1 MDHEN, CDR2 SYDVKM.

This chain joins TRBV30 and TRBJ1-5; TRBD1 is a possible D gene (5 bases). Germline V lookup: CDR1 GTSNPN, CDR2 SVGIG (reference sequence). Trimming removed 2 bases at V and 3 bases at J, with 8 bases between. The length of the CDR3 is 13 residues. This CDR3 reads CAWSLGVNQPQHF. In DNA form, the CDR3 reads TGTGCCTGGAGTCTGGGGGTCAATCAGCCCCAGCATTTT.

This clone appeared a few times. The chain links TRBV10-2 to TRBJ1-1; 7 bases line up with TRBD1. Unmatched junction bases numbered 3, after V lost 4 bases and J lost 1 base. CDR1 WSHSY and CDR2 SAAADI come from the germline V gene. The CDR3 length is 14 residues. CDR3 bases: TGCGCCAGCAGTGTAGCAGGGGGGAACACTGAAGCTTTCTTT. It codes for CASSVAGGNTEAFF.

The rearrangement joins TRBV5-4 to TRBJ2-2; no clear D gene. V was shortened by 0 bases and J by 5 bases, with 8 bases between the two germline ends. The CDR3 has 14 amino acids. Germline-derived CDR1 and CDR2 are SGHNT and YYREEE (reference sequence). The CDR3 bases are TGTGCCAGCAGCTTGGATCCCGAAACCGGGGAGCTGTTTTTT. Translated: CASSLDPETGELFF.

The V gene is TRBV6-1, the J gene TRBJ2-7; TRBD1 matches at 7 bases. Germline CDR1 MNHNS, CDR2 SASEGT. The J segment lost 5 bases and the V segment lost 3 bases, leaving 7 bases of the junction unmatched. The CDR3 covers 14 residues. The CDR3 loop is CASSDDRVVNEQYF. For the CDR3, the DNA is TGTGCCAGCAGTGACGACAGGGTTGTCAACGAGCAGTACTTC.

This chain joins TRBV15 and TRBJ1-5; 7 bases line up with TRBD1. V was pared by 0 bases and J by 3 bases, with 2 bases of the junction left unmatched. Germline V gene data show CDR1 as LNHNV and CDR2 as YYDKDF (reference sequence). The CDR3 loop spans 15 amino acids. For the CDR3, the DNA is TGTGCCACCAGCAGAGACGGACAGGACAATCAGCCCCAGCATTTT. Amino acids: CATSRDGQDNQPQHF.

This sequence joins TRBV13 and TRBJ2-7; 11 bases fit TRBD2. Germline V gene sequence: CDR1 PRHDT, CDR2 FYEKMQ (reference sequence). The CDR3 covers 15 residues. With V trimmed by 5 bases and J by 4 bases, 7 bases remained unmatched. DNA of the CDR3: TGTGCCAGCAGCCCCGGGACTAGCGGATTTTACGAGCAGTACTTC. Translation gives CASSPGTSGFYEQYF.

The chain recombines TRBV19 with TRBJ2-5; a weak D match, TRBD1 (5 bases). CDR3 length: 14 residues. Deletions cut 3 bases from V and 1 base from J, with 9 bases between. In germline, CDR1 is LNHDA, CDR2 SQIVND (reference sequence). CDR3 protein: CASSIDRSQETQYF. In DNA, the CDR3 is TGTGCCAGTAGTATCGACAGATCCCAAGAGACCCAGTACTTC.

This clone was seen once. The chain combines TRBV9 with TRBJ1-3; D unclear. The CDR3 is 15 residues long. V gave up 0 bases and J gave up 4 bases, with 11 bases separating them. Germline V gene sequence: CDR1 SGDLS, CDR2 YYNGEE. In DNA form, the CDR3 reads TGTGCCAGCAGCGTAGGAACTCTGGAAGGAAACACCATATATTTT. Its protein is CASSVGTLEGNTIYF. Using reference TRBV9 and TRBJ1-3 for the parts outside the CDR3, the full variable domain is DSGVTQTPKHLITATGQRVTLRCSPRSGDLSVYWYQQSLDQGLQFLIQYYNGEERAKGNILERFSAQQFPDLHSELNLSSLELGDSALYFCASSVGTLEGNTIYFGEGSWLTVV.

V is TRBV5-6 and J is TRBJ1-5; D remains unclear. V was trimmed by 0 bases and J by 4 bases, leaving 8 bases between them. The CDR3 has 14 amino acids. The germline V gene has CDR1 SGHDT and CDR2 YYEEEE. The CDR3 nucleotides are TGTGCCAGCAGCTTGGTGGCGGATAATCAGCCCCAGCATTTT. Encoded protein: CASSLVADNQPQHF. Full variable domain (missing parts from reference TRBV5-6 and TRBJ1-5): DAGVTQSPTHLIKTRGQQVTLRCSPKSGHDTVSWYQQALGQGPQFIFQYYEEEERQRGNFPDRFSGHQFPNYSSELNVNALLLGDSALYLCASSLVADNQPQHFGDGTRLSIL.

V usage is TRBV5-1 and J usage is TRBJ1-1; the D is unclear. Germline V gene data show CDR1 as SGHRS and CDR2 as YFSETQ. This CDR3 contains 11 residues. V was pared by 3 bases and J by 5 bases, with 5 bases between. The CDR3 DNA follows: TGCGCCAGCAGCTCAGAAACTGAAGCTTTCTTT. Translating gives CASSSETEAFF.

This clone was counted a few times. The chain couples TRBV2 to TRBJ2-2; weak D call: TRBD1 (5 bases). Trimming pared 5 bases from V and 1 base from J, leaving 8 bases between. This CDR3 has 14 residues. CDR1 and CDR2 (germline): SNHLY, FYNNEI. This CDR3 is CASSPDRNTGELFF. CDR3 bases: TGTGCCAGCAGTCCCGACAGGAACACCGGGGAGCTGTTTTTT.

The chain links TRBV4-3 to TRBJ2-3; D possibly corresponds to TRBD2 (6 bases). The CDR3 is 16 residues long. Trimming took 1 base from V and 6 from J, leaving 17 bases between them. CDR1 and CDR2 (germline): LGHNA, YSLEER. The CDR3 reads CASSQGLAVVSDTQYF. The CDR3, as DNA: TGCGCCAGCAGCCAAGGCTTAGCGGTCGTATCCGATACGCAGTATTTT.

This clone was counted a single time. The chain is built from TRBV7-2 and TRBJ2-1, with unresolved D. Germline V gene sequence: CDR1 SGHTA, CDR2 FQGNSA. Trimming removed 1 base from V and 3 bases from J, with 7 bases in between. This CDR3 has 14 residues. The CDR3 DNA reads as TGTGCCAGCAGCTTAGTAGACGGCTACAATGAGCAGTTCTTC. Translated: CASSLVDGYNEQFF.

The chain joins TRBV5-1 to TRBJ2-7; TRBD2 aligns across 8 bases. Per the germline V gene, CDR1 is SGHRS and CDR2 is YFSETQ. The V segment lost 2 bases and the J segment 3 bases; nucleotides outside the gene matches: 4. This CDR3 is built from 14 residues. The CDR3 DNA follows: TGCGCCAGCAGCTTTACTAGCGGAAACTACGAGCAGTACTTC. This codes for CASSFTSGNYEQYF.

This clone showed up just a few times. V is TRBV28 and J is TRBJ1-6; no clear D gene. Germline V gene lookup returns CDR1 MDHEN and CDR2 SYDVKM. Trimming pared 3 bases from V and 5 bases from J, leaving 11 bases between. The CDR3 spans 15 residues. The CDR3 nucleotides read TGTGCCAGCAGTTTTGGCGCACCAAATAATTCACCCCTCCACTTT. Encoded protein: CASSFGAPNNSPLHF.

This rearrangement joins TRBV6-5 to TRBJ2-6, with D unresolved. V lost 11 bases and J lost 0, with 14 bases in between. The CDR3 totals 15 residues. The germline CDR1 and CDR2 sequences are MNHEY and SVGAGI. CDR3 region: CASRSDASGANVLTF. The CDR3 nucleotides read TGTGCCTCTCGCAGTGACGCCTCTGGGGCCAACGTCCTGACTTTC.

V and J are TRBV19 and TRBJ1-4; D is uncertain. In germline, CDR1 is LNHDA, CDR2 SQIVND (reference sequence). V lost 2 bases and J 0 bases, leaving 4 bases between the germline ends. The CDR3 length is 14 residues. The CDR3 reads CASSIQSTNEKLFF. The CDR3, as DNA: TGTGCCAGTAGTATACAATCAACTAATGAAAAACTGTTTTTT.

The genes are TRBV29-1 and TRBJ1-4; D call uncertain. V lost 4 bases and J lost 0, with 12 bases in between. The CDR3 contains 15 residues. Germline CDR1 SQVTM, CDR2 ANQGSEA. Written as DNA, the CDR3 is TGCAGCGTTGTGTCATTCTTAGCAACTAATGAAAAACTGTTTTTT. Translating gives CSVVSFLATNEKLFF.

This clone was found a few times. V is TRBV28 and J is TRBJ1-2; D gene ambiguous. Germline lookup yields CDR1 MDHEN and CDR2 SYDVKM. The CDR3 runs to 12 residues. Between the trimmed V and J ends, which lost 4 bases and 8 bases, there was a span of 11 bases. CDR3 in amino acids: CASSYGVVGYTF. The DNA for the CDR3 is TGTGCCAGCAGTTATGGGGTCGTGGGCTACACCTTC.

The table lists this clone with a few counts. V and J are TRBV11-2 and TRBJ1-2; a weak D match, TRBD1 (5 bases). The germline V and J ends were trimmed by 5 bases and 7 bases, with 17 bases remaining between them. This CDR3 comprises 14 residues. Germline loops: CDR1 SGHAT, CDR2 FQNNGV. The CDR3 DNA follows: TGTGCCAGCAGCCCCTACATCACAGGATCTGGCTACACCTTC. Its protein is CASSPYITGSGYTF.